Listed below are T cell receptor beta chains from one sample, sequenced in a study of T cells in Graves' hyperthyroidism and ophthalmopathy. Each CDR3 protein is one row after TCRdb ran MiXCR on the multiplex PCR reads. This sample has 450,000 to 650,000 distinct CDR3 sequences; roughly 20% occur once, and the top ten carry approximately 25%. Sequences were obtained from blood. These receptors originate from a man between 18 and 29 years old with Graves' hyperthyroidism. CDR3s include the opening cysteine and the closing phenylalanine or tryptophan. The D gene is left open where the match is weak. Not every row has a clone size; where given, it reads once, few, many or a size class.

v_gene	d_gene	j_gene	abundance	CDR3nt	CDR3aa
TRBV6-5	TRBD1	TRBJ1-2	many	TGTGCCAGCAGTTACTTGGCAGGGGGCGGAAATTTTGGCTACACCTTC	CASSYLAGGGNFGYTF
TRBV28	TRBD1	TRBJ1-5	many	TGTGCCACTAAACCAGGGGGTCCGCAGCCCCAGCATTTT	CATKPGGPQPQHF
TRBV15	.	TRBJ1-2	.	TGTGCCACCAGCAGAGGTGGGTTGGCTGGCTACACCTTC	CATSRGGLAGYTF
TRBV6-5	.	TRBJ1-5	many	TGTGCCAGCAGTTACGGACGGGGTGTCGGCCAGCATTTT	CASSYGRGVGQHF
TRBV19	.	TRBJ2-3	many	TGTGCCAGTAGTGCGCAGTGGGCCGATACGCAGTATTTT	CASSAQWADTQYF
TRBV12-3/TRBV12-4	TRBD1	TRBJ2-2	many	TGTGCCAGCAGCCAATGGAGGACAGGGGGCAGCGCCGGGGAGCTGTTTTTT	CASSQWRTGGSAGELFF
TRBV28	.	TRBJ1-2	.	TGTGCCAGCAGACTAGGGGCGGAGAGGGTCGGCTACACCTTC	CASRLGAERVGYTF
TRBV30	.	TRBJ1-1	many	TGTGCCTGGAGTGTAACGATCGGCACTGAAGCTTTCTTT	CAWSVTIGTEAFF
TRBV30	TRBD1	TRBJ1-1	many	TGTGCCTGGAGCCAGGGGGGCACTACTGAAGCTTTCTTT	CAWSQGGTTEAFF
TRBV3-1	.	TRBJ1-2	few	TGTGCCAGCAGCCACCGACAGAACTATGGCTACACCTTC	CASSHRQNYGYTF
TRBV12-3/TRBV12-4	TRBD1	TRBJ2-5	many	TGTGCCAGCAGTCCCAGGACAGGGGCAGAGACCCAGTACTTC	CASSPRTGAETQYF
TRBV27	TRBD1	TRBJ2-5	.	TGTGCCAGCAGTGGCCCGACAGGGGCTCGGGAGACCAAGTACTTC	CASSGPTGARETKYF
TRBV12-3/TRBV12-4	.	TRBJ2-5	few	TGTGCCAGCAGTCCCCCCGAGGAAGAGACCCAGTACTTC	CASSPPEEETQYF
TRBV6-1	TRBD2	TRBJ2-5	.	TGTGCCAGCAGTGAAGAGCGGGGTTTGGAGACCCAGTACTTC	CASSEERGLETQYF
TRBV5-4	TRBD1	TRBJ2-7	many	TGTGCCAGCAGCCCGGGACAGGTAGCCTCCGAGCAGTACTTC	CASSPGQVASEQYF
TRBV7-8	.	TRBJ2-2	many	TGTGCCAGCAGACACAGGACAGGGGAGCTGTTTTTT	CASRHRTGELFF
TRBV14	.	TRBJ2-7	.	TGTGCCAGCAGCCAAGAATGGCAGGGGAGGTACGAGCAGTACTTC	CASSQEWQGRYEQYF
TRBV12-3/TRBV12-4	.	TRBJ1-2	many	TGTGCCAGCAGCCGGGGAGGGGAGGACGGCTACACCTTC	CASSRGGEDGYTF
TRBV4-1	TRBD1	TRBJ2-7	few	TGCGCCAGCAGCCAAGAGGGACAGGGGGCAGCCTACGAGCAGTACTTC	CASSQEGQGAAYEQYF
TRBV20-1	.	TRBJ2-7	.	TGCAGTGCTAGAGATGCCGGGTTAGGCCAGCAGTACTTC	CSARDAGLGQQYF
TRBV6-5	TRBD1	TRBJ2-5	.	TGTGCCAGCAGTTACCCACAGGGGACCTCCCGGGAGACCCAGTACTTC	CASSYPQGTSRETQYF
TRBV24-1	TRBD2	TRBJ2-5	once	TGTGCCCGATGGGCGGATCAAGCGGGGGTAACCCAAGAGACCCAGTACTTC	CARWADQAGVTQETQYF
TRBV6-5	TRBD2	TRBJ2-7	many	TGTGCCAGCAGTACTAGCGGGGGGGATCACGAGCAGTACTTC	CASSTSGGDHEQYF
TRBV28	.	TRBJ2-5	.	TGTGCCAGCAGCCAACCACTAGCTGAGACCCAGTACTTC	CASSQPLAETQYF
TRBV18	.	TRBJ1-2	few	TGTGCCAGCTCACCTAAGGACGGCTATGGCTACACCTTC	CASSPKDGYGYTF
TRBV7-9	TRBD1	TRBJ1-6	.	TGTGCCAGCAGTGCGACAGGGAAGGGGTCACCCCTCCACTTT	CASSATGKGSPLHF
TRBV9	.	TRBJ1-3	many	TGTGCCAGCAGCGTCTTTGGCAGGGACACCATATATTTT	CASSVFGRDTIYF
TRBV4-1	TRBD2	TRBJ2-5	many	TGCGCCAGCAGCCAAGAGGGACTAGCGGGGGCGGGGGGGACCCAGTACTTC	CASSQEGLAGAGGTQYF
TRBV11-2	TRBD1	TRBJ1-2	few	TGTGCCAGCAGCCCGGCGGCAGGGGGAGGACCTAGCGGCTACACCTTC	CASSPAAGGGPSGYTF
TRBV7-6	.	TRBJ2-5	few	TGTGCCAGCAGCTTAGCGACGATCCCCCCAGAGACCCAGTACTTC	CASSLATIPPETQYF
TRBV12-3/TRBV12-4	.	TRBJ2-2	.	TGTGCCAGCAGTCAGTCTGGCAGGGCCAACACCGGGGAGCTGTTTTTT	CASSQSGRANTGELFF
TRBV29-1	.	TRBJ2-7	many	TGCAGCAGTTACACGACGGGCGGCGAGCAGTACTTC	CSSYTTGGEQYF
TRBV2	TRBD1	TRBJ1-1	many	TGTGCCAGCAGCCCGGGACAGCTGAACACTGAAGCTTTCTTT	CASSPGQLNTEAFF
TRBV12-3/TRBV12-4	.	TRBJ2-5	many	TGTGCCAGCTGCCCAGGAGGGCTATCCCAAGAGACCCAGTACTTC	CASCPGGLSQETQYF
TRBV12-3/TRBV12-4	TRBD1	TRBJ1-2	.	TGTGCCAGCAGTCCCTCCCGGGACAGGGGGCTAAACTTCTATGGCTACACCTTC	CASSPSRDRGLNFYGYTF
TRBV12-3/TRBV12-4	.	TRBJ2-7	few	TGTGCCAGCAGTTTGGACAGAGATCGGTACTTC	CASSLDRDRYF